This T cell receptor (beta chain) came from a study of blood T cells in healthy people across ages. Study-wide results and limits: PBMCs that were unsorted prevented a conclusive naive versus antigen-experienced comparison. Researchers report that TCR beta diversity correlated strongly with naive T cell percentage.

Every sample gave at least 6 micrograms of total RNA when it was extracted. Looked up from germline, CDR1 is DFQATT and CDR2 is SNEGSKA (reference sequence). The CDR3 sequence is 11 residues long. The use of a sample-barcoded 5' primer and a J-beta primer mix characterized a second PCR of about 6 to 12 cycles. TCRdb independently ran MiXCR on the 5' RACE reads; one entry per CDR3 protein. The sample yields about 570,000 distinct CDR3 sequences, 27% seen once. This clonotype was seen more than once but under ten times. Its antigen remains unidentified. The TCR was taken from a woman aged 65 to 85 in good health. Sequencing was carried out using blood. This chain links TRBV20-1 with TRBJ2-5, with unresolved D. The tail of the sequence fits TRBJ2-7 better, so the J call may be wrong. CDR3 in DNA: TGCAGTGCTAGATTGTTGGACGAGCAGTACTTC. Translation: CSARLLDEQYF.